This TCR beta chain was obtained from a study of blood T cell repertoires in COVID-19. The method was immunoSEQ multiplex PCR; TCRdb's version includes in-frame clones alone and lacks a portion of them. This table holds around 180,000 clones, less than 90% found once. This CDR3 is 15 amino acids long. The trim removed 6 bases at V and 5 bases at J, leaving 10 bases unmatched. Germline CDR1 and CDR2: MNHEY and SVGAGI. The sample taken for sequencing was peripheral blood. The TCR sequence derives from a man aged 65-85 years with active or convalescent COVID-19. The J gene is TRBJ2-5, the V gene TRBV6-5; 9 nucleotides match TRBD1. The CDR3 region is CASRINRGLLETQYF. CDR3 sequence (DNA): TGTGCCAGCAGAATAAACAGGGGGCTTTTGGAGACCCAGTACTTC.